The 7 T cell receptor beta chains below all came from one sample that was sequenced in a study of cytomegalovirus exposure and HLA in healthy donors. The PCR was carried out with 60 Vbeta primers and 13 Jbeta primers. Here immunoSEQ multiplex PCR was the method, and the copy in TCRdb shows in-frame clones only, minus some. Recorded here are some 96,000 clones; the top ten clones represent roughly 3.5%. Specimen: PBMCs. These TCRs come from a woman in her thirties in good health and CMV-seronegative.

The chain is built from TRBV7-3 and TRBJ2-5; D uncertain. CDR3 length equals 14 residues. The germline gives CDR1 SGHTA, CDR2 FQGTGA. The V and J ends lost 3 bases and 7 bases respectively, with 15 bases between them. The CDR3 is CASSFHHPGWTQYF. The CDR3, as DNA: TGTGCCAGCAGCTTTCATCATCCGGGTTGGACCCAGTACTTC.

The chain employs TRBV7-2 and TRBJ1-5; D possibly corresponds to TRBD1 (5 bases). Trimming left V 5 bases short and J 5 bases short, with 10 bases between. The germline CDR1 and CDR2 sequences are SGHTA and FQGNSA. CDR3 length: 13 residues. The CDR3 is CASSRQGDQPQHF. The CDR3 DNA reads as TGTGCCAGCAGCCGCCAAGGGGATCAGCCCCAGCATTTT. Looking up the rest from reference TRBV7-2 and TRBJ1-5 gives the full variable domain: GAGVSQSPSNKVTEKGKDVELRCDPISGHTALYWYRQSLGQGLEFLIYFQGNSAPDKSGLPSDRFSAERTGGSVSTLTIQRTQQEDSAVYLCASSRQGDQPQHFGDGTRLSIL.

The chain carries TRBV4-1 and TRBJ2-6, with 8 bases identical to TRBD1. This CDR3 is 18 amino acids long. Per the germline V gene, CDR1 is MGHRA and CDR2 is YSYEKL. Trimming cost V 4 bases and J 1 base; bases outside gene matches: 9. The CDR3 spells CASSPRTGSSSGANVLTF. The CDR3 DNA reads TGCGCCAGCAGCCCTCGGACAGGGAGCTCTTCTGGGGCCAACGTCCTGACTTTC.

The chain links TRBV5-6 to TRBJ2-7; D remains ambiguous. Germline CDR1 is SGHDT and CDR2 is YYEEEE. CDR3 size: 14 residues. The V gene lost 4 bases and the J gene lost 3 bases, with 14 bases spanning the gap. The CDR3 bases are TGTGCCAGCAGCCCAGGTGTGGGCTTCTACGAGCAGTACTTC. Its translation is CASSPGVGFYEQYF.

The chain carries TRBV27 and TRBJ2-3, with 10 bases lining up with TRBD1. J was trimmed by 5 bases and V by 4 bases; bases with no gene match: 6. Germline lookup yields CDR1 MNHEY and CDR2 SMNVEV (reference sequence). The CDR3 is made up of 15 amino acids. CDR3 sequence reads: CASSYGTGAGDTQYF. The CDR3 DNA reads TGTGCCAGCAGTTACGGGACAGGGGCGGGAGATACGCAGTATTTT.

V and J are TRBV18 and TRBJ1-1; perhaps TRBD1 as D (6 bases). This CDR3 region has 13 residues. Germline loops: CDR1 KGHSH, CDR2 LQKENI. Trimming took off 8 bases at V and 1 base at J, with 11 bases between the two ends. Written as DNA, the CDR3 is TGTGCCAGCCAGGGGACGTCGAACACTGAAGCTTTCTTT. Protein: CASQGTSNTEAFF.

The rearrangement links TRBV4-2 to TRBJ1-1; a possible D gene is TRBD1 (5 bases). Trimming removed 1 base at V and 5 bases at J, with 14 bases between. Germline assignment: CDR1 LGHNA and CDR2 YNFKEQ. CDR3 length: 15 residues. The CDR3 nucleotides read TGTGCCAGCAGCCAAGCCGGGGGGGTTAGAACTGAAGCTTTCTTT. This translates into CASSQAGGVRTEAFF.